This T cell receptor (beta chain) was retrieved from a study of human T cells and chemical hapten exposure (dated by TCRdb to the early 2020s). Describing the broader study: For sensitization, 2% DPC in acetone was applied to a 2 cm by 2 cm area of upper inner arm skin. Patient blood was sampled pre-sensitization (week 0) and at 2, 6 and about 24 weeks after DPC sensitization. The patient cohort, mostly female, included alopecia areata with under or over 50% scalp involvement, alopecia totalis and alopecia universalis. Libraries were pooled for sequencing, and per-sample TCR yields varied mainly because of small differences in library volumes within the pool. For TCR sequencing, blood came from 25 to 35 alopecia patients at anywhere from one to four time points (pre-sensitization, 2, 6 and 24 weeks). Throughout the approximately 25-week study period, patients were also given weekly therapeutic DPC doses on the scalp. Patch testing was done on the upper back using Finn chambers containing 0.01% DPC, and results were scored after 6 days according to International Contact Dermatitis Research Group standards. In alopecia patients, the study followed how the peripheral blood TCR repertoire changed in vivo over primary and secondary sensitization to diphenylcyclopropenone (DPC), a hapten.

The investigation overall reported the following: Significantly more large CDR3 similarity clusters were formed by expanded TCRs than by pre-sensitization or healthy control sets, consistent with antigen-driven responses. DPC sensitization did not change how many TCRs were above 1 in 1000 frequency, and no evidence was found of alterations in global repertoire structure. Repeated subsampling changed both the strength of the expansion versus patch-test correlation and the threshold at which that correlation became significant. A positive correlation was found between the number of PT1 expanded TCRs and patch test score, with significance reached at thresholds 8, 16 and 32 but not 4. Because all patients had alopecia, a presumed autoimmune disease, the immune response of the patients might differ from that of healthy individuals.

The sample's time point label, decoded: patch test 1, 2 weeks after DPC sensitization. The treatment or condition label corresponds to: therapeutic diphenylcyclopropenone sensitization with weekly scalp DPC. Blood at each patch-test visit was drawn before the patch test was applied. To be eligible, patients had to be aged 18 to 70, diagnosed with alopecia and judged suitable for DPC therapy, while pregnant patients were excluded. Total RNA was extracted from unfractionated whole blood that had been collected in Tempus Blood RNA tubes. Inclusive of the bounding cysteine and phenylalanine, the CDR3 is 13 residues long. Only CDR3 DNA is held: 39 bases, read in frame from base 1. From a lookup of the germline V gene (reference sequence), CDR1 and CDR2 are GTSNPN and SVGIG. Relative to germline, V is 8 bases shorter and J is 2 bases shorter, with 15 bases between their ends. The library was produced with RACE. Sequencing was carried out with a NextSeq 500. During library preparation, unique molecular identifiers were attached to individual cDNA molecules so that TCRs could be counted quantitatively and reproducibly. For every blood RNA sample, sequencing covered both the TCR alpha and TCR beta chains. Per the original workflow: Samples had a median of roughly 98,000 TCRs, with a range from about 23,224 to 750,000. V, J and CDR3 annotation of the TCR reads was performed with the Decombinator software suite. Every sample was subsampled to the same number of TCRs (28,000) for the PS versus PT1 abundance plots. Expanded TCRs were defined as absent before sensitization and observed at least eight times at the 2-week time point. TCRdb reprocessing: public reads trimmed at Q25 with fastp, clones called with MiXCR, in-frame beta chains kept. Rows are unified per CDR3 protein, each entry keeping the most common DNA and genes. The authors' filters were not applied to this entry. The sample data list roughly 190,000 distinct CDR3 sequences, and approximately 20% of these were observed just once. Less than 7% of the sample goes to the ten largest clones.

This clonotype was seen a handful of times. Its target antigen remains unknown. The input lacks base qualities; no much larger clone sits a single base away. Here the sequenced sample was whole blood, taken in connection with sensitization to the hapten diphenylcyclopropenone (DPC). This clonotype was sampled from a woman aged 45-65 years with alopecia areata. Some clones in this sample may be carry-over from other donors' samples. The chain is made from TRBV30 and TRBJ2-5; matching of 5 bases hints at TRBD1 as the D gene. The sequence in DNA is TGTGCCCGCAGCCCAGGGTGGCAAGAGACCCAGTACTTC. This is translated as CARSPGWQETQYF. When the CDR3 is completed using the reference TRBV30 and TRBJ2-5 genes on either side, the full variable domain is SQTIHQWPATLVQPVGSPLSLECTVEGTSNPNLYWYRQAAGRGLQLLFYSVGIGQISSEVPQNLSASRPQDRQFILSSKKLLLSDSGFYLCARSPGWQETQYFGPGTRLLVL.